This record covers a single T cell receptor beta chain. The CDR3 contains 15 residues. The germline V gene encodes CDR1 SNHLY and CDR2 FYNNEI. Unmatched junction bases numbered 5, after V lost 8 bases and J lost 0 bases. The sample originates from a study of blood T cell repertoires in COVID-19. Overall study: COVID-19 samples from acute and convalescent phases originated in the United States, Italy and Spain. T cells, B-cell-depleted T cells, or PBMCs supplied cDNA or gDNA.

Per the authors' pipeline: Cell counts per sample came from amplifying reference gene primers. The table came from immunoSEQ multiplex PCR; TCRdb's copy has only in-frame clones and leaves some out. Clone size and the V and J calls come from that table; the DNA yielded D and trimming. The sample shows 220,000 or so clones, about 80% of them seen only once. The genes are TRBV2 and TRBJ2-1, with 9 bases that match TRBD2. The sequence derives from a woman aged 25-40 years who had recovered from COVID-19. The sequenced sample consisted of peripheral blood. The chain's CDR3 is CASGSGSSSYNEQFF. As DNA, the CDR3 is TGTGCCAGCGGTAGCGGGAGTAGCTCCTACAATGAGCAGTTCTTC.